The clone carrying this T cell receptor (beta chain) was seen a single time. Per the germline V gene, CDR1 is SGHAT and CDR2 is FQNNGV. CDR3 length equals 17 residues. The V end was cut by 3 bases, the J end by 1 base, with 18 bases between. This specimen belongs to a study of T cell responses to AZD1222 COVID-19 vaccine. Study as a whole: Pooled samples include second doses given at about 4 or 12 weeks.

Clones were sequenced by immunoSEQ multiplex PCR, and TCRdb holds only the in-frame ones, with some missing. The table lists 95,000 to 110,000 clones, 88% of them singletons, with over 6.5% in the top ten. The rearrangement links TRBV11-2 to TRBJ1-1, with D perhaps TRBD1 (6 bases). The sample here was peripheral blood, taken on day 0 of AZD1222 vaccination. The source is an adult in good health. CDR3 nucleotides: TGTGCCAGCAGCTTGGTCAGGGGAGCAGGGGAGAACACTGAAGCTTTCTTT. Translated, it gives CASSLVRGAGENTEAFF. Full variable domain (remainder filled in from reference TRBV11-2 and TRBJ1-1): EAGVAQSPRYKIIEKRQSVAFWCNPISGHATLYWYQQILGQGPKLLIQFQNNGVVDDSQLPKDRFSAERLKGVDSTLKIQPAKLEDSAVYLCASSLVRGAGENTEAFFGQGTRLTVV.